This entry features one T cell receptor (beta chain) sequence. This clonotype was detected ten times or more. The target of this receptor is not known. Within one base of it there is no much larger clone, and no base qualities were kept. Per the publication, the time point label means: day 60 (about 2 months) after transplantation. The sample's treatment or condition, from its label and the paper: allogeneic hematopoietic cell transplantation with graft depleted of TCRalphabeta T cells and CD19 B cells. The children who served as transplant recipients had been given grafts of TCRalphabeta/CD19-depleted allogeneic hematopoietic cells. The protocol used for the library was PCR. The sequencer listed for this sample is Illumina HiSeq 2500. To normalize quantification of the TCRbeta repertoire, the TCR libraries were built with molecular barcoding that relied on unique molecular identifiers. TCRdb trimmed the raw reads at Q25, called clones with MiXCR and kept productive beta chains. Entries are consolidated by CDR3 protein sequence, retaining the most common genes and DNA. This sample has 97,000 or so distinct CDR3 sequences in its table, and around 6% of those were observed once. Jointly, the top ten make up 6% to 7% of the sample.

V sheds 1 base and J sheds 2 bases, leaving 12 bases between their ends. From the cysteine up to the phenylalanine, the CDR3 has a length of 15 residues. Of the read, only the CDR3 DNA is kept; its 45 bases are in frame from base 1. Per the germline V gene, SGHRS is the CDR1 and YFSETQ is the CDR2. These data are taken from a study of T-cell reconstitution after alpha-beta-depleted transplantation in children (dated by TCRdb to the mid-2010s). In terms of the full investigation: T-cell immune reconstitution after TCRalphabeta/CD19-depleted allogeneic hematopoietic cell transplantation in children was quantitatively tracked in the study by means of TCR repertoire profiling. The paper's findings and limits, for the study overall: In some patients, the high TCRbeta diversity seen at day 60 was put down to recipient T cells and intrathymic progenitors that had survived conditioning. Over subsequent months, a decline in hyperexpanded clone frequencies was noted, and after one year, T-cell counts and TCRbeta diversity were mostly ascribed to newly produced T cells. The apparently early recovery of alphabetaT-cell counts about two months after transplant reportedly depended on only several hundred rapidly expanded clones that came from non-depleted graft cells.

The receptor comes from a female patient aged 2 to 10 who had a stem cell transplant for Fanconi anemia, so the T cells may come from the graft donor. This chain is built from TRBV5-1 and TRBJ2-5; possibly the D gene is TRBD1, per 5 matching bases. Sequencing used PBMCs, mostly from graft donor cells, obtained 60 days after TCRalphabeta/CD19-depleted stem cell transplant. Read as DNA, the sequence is TGCGCCAGCAGCTTGTTAAGGGGCGCTCAAGAGACCCAGTACTTC. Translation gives CASSLLRGAQETQYF.